The clone carrying this T cell receptor beta chain came up once. Study processing details: Amplified reference gene primers provided the basis for estimating nucleated cell counts. Profiled with immunoSEQ multiplex PCR; TCRdb holds only in-frame clones, not every one. V, J and clone size are those of that table, while D and trimming were read from the DNA. The sample lists about 210,000 clones; 86% were seen once. Germline values: CDR1 SNHLY, CDR2 FYNNEI. The CDR3 loop spans 16 amino acids. Trimming removed 2 bases at V and 0 bases at J, with 12 bases between. This entry belongs to a study of blood T cell repertoires in COVID-19. The overall study: Italy, Spain and the United States were the sources of the convalescent and acute COVID-19 samples.

This clonotype originated in a woman aged 70-85 years with acute or convalescent COVID-19. The V call is TRBV2, the J call TRBJ2-3; the D gene is possibly TRBD2 (5 bases). The sequencing sample was made of peripheral blood. The CDR3 DNA reads TGTGCCAGCAGTGAAAGCCGGGGTTGGAGCACAGATACGCAGTATTTT. It translates to CASSESRGWSTDTQYF.